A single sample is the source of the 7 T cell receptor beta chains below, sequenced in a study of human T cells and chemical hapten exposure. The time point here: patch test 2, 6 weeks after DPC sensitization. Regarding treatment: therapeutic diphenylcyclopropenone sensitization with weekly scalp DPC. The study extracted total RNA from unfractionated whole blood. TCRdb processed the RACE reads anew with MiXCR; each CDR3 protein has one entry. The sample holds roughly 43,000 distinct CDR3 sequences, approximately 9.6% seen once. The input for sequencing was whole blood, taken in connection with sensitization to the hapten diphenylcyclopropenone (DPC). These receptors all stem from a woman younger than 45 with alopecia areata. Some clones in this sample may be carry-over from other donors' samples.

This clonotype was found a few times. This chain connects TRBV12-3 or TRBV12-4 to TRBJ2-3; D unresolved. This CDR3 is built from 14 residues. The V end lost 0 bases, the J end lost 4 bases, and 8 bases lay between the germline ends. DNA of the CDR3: TGTGCCAGCAGTTTAGCCGCCAGGTCAGATACGCAGTATTTT. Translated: CASSLAARSDTQYF.

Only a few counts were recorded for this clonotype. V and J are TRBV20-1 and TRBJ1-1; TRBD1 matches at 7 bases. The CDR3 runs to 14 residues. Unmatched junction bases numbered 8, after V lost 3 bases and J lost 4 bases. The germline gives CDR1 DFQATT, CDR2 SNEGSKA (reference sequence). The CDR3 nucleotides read TGCAGTGCTAGGGCATCAGGGGGATTCACTGAAGCTTTCTTT. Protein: CSARASGGFTEAFF.

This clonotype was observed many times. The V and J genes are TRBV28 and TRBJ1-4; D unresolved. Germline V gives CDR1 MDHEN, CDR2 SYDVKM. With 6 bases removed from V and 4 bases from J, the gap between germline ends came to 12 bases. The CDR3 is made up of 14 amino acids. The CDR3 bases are TGTGCCAGCAGGCGCAGAATCCTTAATGAAAAACTGTTTTTT. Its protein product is CASRRRILNEKLFF.

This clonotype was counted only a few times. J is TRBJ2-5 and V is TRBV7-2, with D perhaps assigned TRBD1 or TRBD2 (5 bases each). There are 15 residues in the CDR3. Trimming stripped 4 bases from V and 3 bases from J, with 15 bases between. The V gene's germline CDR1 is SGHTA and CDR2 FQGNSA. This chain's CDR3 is CASSSHGTAKETQYF. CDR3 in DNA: TGTGCCAGCAGCTCCCACGGGACGGCTAAAGAGACCCAGTACTTC.

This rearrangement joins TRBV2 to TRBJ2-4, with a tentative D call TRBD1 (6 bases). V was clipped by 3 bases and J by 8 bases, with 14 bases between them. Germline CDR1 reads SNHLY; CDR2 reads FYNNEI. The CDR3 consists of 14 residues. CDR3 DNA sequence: TGTGCCAGCAGTGATCGGGCAGGGGTATACATTCAGTACTTC. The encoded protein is CASSDRAGVYIQYF.

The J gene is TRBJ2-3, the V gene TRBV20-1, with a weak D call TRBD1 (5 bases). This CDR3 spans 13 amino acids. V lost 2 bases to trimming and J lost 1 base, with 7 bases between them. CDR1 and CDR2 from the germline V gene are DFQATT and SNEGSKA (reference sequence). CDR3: CSARLGGTDTQYF. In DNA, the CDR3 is TGCAGTGCTAGACTAGGGGGCACAGATACGCAGTATTTT.

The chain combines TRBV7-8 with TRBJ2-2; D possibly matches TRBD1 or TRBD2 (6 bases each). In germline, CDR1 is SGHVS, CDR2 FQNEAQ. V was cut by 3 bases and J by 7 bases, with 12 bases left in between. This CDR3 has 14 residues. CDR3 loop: CASSFYGGGGELFF. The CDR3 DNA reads TGTGCCAGCAGCTTTTACGGGGGCGGCGGGGAGCTGTTTTTT.